This T cell receptor (beta chain) was identified in a study of blood T cell repertoires in COVID-19. The V segment lost 5 bases and the J segment 2 bases; nucleotides outside the gene matches: 7. Germline-derived CDR1 and CDR2 are SGHTA and FQGNSA. CDR3 length equals 15 residues. Assay used: immunoSEQ multiplex PCR; TCRdb lists only in-frame clones, some missing. The data hold roughly 240,000 clones, with roughly 87% observed a single time. This clone was recorded a few times. The chain couples TRBV7-2 to TRBJ1-2, with 8 positions matching TRBD1. This TCR was sampled from a woman under 40 with acute COVID-19. Sequenced sample: PBMCs or T cells enriched from blood (not recorded which). CDR3 sequence (DNA): TGTGCCAGCAGCACGAGGACAGGGACGAACTATGGCTACACCTTC. It encodes CASSTRTGTNYGYTF. The full variable domain, in which reference TRBV7-2 and TRBJ1-2 provide the parts outside the CDR3, is GAGVSQSPSNKVTEKGKDVELRCDPISGHTALYWYRQSLGQGLEFLIYFQGNSAPDKSGLPSDRFSAERTGGSVSTLTIQRTQQEDSAVYLCASSTRTGTNYGYTFGSGTRLTVV.